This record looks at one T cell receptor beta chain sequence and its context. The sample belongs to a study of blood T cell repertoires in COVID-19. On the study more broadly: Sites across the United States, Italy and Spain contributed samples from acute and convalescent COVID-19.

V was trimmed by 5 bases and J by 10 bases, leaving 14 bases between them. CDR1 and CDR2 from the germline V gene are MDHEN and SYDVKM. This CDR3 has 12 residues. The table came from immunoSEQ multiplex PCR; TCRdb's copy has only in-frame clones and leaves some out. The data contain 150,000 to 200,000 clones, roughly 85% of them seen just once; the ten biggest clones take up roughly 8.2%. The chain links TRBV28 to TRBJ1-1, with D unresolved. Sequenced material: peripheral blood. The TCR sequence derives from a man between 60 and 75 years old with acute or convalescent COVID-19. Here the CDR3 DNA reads TGTGCCAGCAGTCCCTCTTACGGTGGAGCTTTCTTT. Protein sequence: CASSPSYGGAFF.